The present entry profiles one T cell receptor (beta chain) with its context. Its antigen remains unknown. The data originate from a study of cytomegalovirus exposure and HLA in healthy donors. Germline assignment: CDR1 LNHDA and CDR2 SQIVND (reference sequence). Trimming at V came to 1 base and at J to 5 bases, leaving 2 bases not matched to a gene. The length of the CDR3 is 15 residues. Some clones are missing from TCRdb's copy, which holds only in-frame ones; the method was immunoSEQ multiplex PCR. The profile shows tens of thousands of clones, around 96% of them singletons. General study points: Subsequent analysis found a tendency for first-cohort TCR clusters to co-occur within the 95 to 150 validation repertoires. According to the study, about 180 TCR beta chains were cytomegalovirus-associated.

This receptor was identified in a man in his late teens or twenties in good health and CMV-seropositive. The sample was PBMCs. The chain carries TRBV19 and TRBJ1-5, with 10 bases identical to TRBD1. The CDR3 region is CASSIVGTGDQPQHF. The CDR3 DNA sequence: TGTGCCAGTAGTATAGTTGGGACAGGGGATCAGCCCCAGCATTTT.